This is a list of T cell receptor beta chains from one sample in a study of blood T cell repertoires in COVID-19. Libraries were prepared by immunoSEQ multiplex PCR; TCRdb keeps only in-frame clonotypes and omits some of them. The sample includes 200,000 to 300,000 clones, around 90% of them seen just once. Sequenced sample: peripheral blood. These receptors all come from a man under 40 with COVID-19, enrolled during active disease. The CDR3 runs from the conserved cysteine through the conserved F or W. The D gene is left open where the match is weak. Clone size is shown for a subset of rows, as once, few, many or a class of expanded clone.

TRBV5-1	.	.	TRBJ1-4	TGCGCCAGCAGCCTGAGACAGTCTAATGAAAAACTGTTTTTT	CASSLRQSNEKLFF
TRBV5-1	once	.	TRBJ1-3	TGCGCCAGCAGCCCCGAGACCCTCGGGAACACCATATATTTT	CASSPETLGNTIYF
TRBV21-1	many	.	TRBJ1-5	TGTGCCAGCAGCAAAGACATCCAGCCCCAGCATTTT	CASSKDIQPQHF
TRBV10-3	.	TRBD1	TRBJ1-2	TGTGCCATCAGTGCCAACGGACAGGGACCGAACTATGGCTACACCTTC	CAISANGQGPNYGYTF
TRBV6-5	once	TRBD2	TRBJ2-3	TGTGCCAGCAGGCCACTAGCGGGGGGCACAGATACGCAGTATTTT	CASRPLAGGTDTQYF
TRBV6-6	.	.	TRBJ2-5	TGTGCCAGCAGTTACGAGGAGACCCAGTACTTC	CASSYEETQYF
TRBV7-9	.	TRBD1	TRBJ2-1	TGTGCCAGCAGCATCGTACGGACAGGAGCTTACAATGAGCAGTTCTTC	CASSIVRTGAYNEQFF
TRBV4-2	.	.	TRBJ2-7	TGTGCCAGCAGCCAAGATTCAGGGGTCAACGAGCAGTACTTC	CASSQDSGVNEQYF
TRBV6-5	.	TRBD1	TRBJ1-4	TGTGCCAGCAGTTTAAGGACAGGGGAAAAACTGTTTTTT	CASSLRTGEKLFF
TRBV6-5	.	TRBD2	TRBJ2-1	TGTGCCAGCAGTTTAACTAGCGGGGCAGACAATGAGCAGTTCTTC	CASSLTSGADNEQFF
TRBV5-6	.	TRBD1	TRBJ1-2	TGTGCCAGCAGCTTCAAGGGGGCAGCTGGCTACACCTTC	CASSFKGAAGYTF
TRBV2	.	.	TRBJ1-5	TGTGCCAGCAGTGATTTGGGGGGAGTTCAGCCCCAGCATTTT	CASSDLGGVQPQHF
TRBV6-6	once	.	TRBJ1-6	TGTGCCAGCAGTTACTACAGCTCCTATAATTCACCCCTCCACTTT	CASSYYSSYNSPLHF
TRBV18	.	.	TRBJ1-6	TGTGCCAGCTCACCATGGAAAACAGACACAAATTCACCCCTCCACTTT	CASSPWKTDTNSPLHF
TRBV25-1	few	.	TRBJ2-5	TGTGCCAGCAGAGGTAGGGGCCCAGAGACCCAGTACTTC	CASRGRGPETQYF
TRBV2	.	TRBD1	TRBJ1-3	TGTGCCAGCACTGACACAGGGGCTGGAAACACCATATATTTT	CASTDTGAGNTIYF
TRBV24-1	.	.	TRBJ2-1	TGTGCCACCAGTGACACGGGACTGGTCAATGAGCAGTTCTTC	CATSDTGLVNEQFF
TRBV19	.	.	TRBJ1-4	TGTGCCAGTAGTATTCGGTCGGGCGAGGGTAATGAAAAACTGTTTTTT	CASSIRSGEGNEKLFF
TRBV6-5	.	TRBD1	TRBJ1-2	TGTGCCAGCAGTTACTCGACAGGGGAAAACTATGGCTACACCTTC	CASSYSTGENYGYTF
TRBV5-1	.	.	TRBJ2-2	TGCGCCAGCACAGCCCGTATCGCGGCGAACACCGGGGAGCTGTTTTTT	CASTARIAANTGELFF
TRBV5-1	few	TRBD1	TRBJ2-7	TGCGCCAGCAGCTTGGGGGACAGGGGGATCGACGAGCAGTACTTC	CASSLGDRGIDEQYF
TRBV19	.	.	TRBJ1-1	TGTGCCAGTAGTATAGCAGATTGGAACACTGAAGCTTTCTTT	CASSIADWNTEAFF
TRBV7-9	.	.	TRBJ1-1	TGTGCCAGCAGCTCTCGGGAGCGAAACACTGAAGCTTTCTTT	CASSSRERNTEAFF
TRBV19	.	.	TRBJ2-4	TGTGCCAGTAGTATAGATCGGAAAAACATTCAGTACTTC	CASSIDRKNIQYF
TRBV18	.	.	TRBJ2-7	TGTGCCAGCTCACCACCGGTACCACGGGCGGGGCAGTACTTC	CASSPPVPRAGQYF
TRBV18	once	.	TRBJ2-7	TGTGCCAGCTCACCACCCTCGGGTAAAGGCGAGCAGTACTTC	CASSPPSGKGEQYF
TRBV18	once	TRBD1	TRBJ2-3	TGTGCCAGCTCACCCTCAACAGGGGACAAGGGAGATACGCAGTATTTT	CASSPSTGDKGDTQYF
TRBV9	.	TRBD1	TRBJ2-7	TGTGCCAGCAGCCCGGGACAGGGTTTTCAGGAGCAGTACTTC	CASSPGQGFQEQYF
TRBV5-1	.	.	TRBJ2-1	TGCGCCAGCAGCTTAACAGAGAGATCCTACAATGAGCAGTTCTTC	CASSLTERSYNEQFF
TRBV18	.	.	TRBJ1-3	TGTGCCAGCTCACCCATGCCAGGGGTAGAAAACACCATATATTTT	CASSPMPGVENTIYF
TRBV2	.	.	TRBJ2-7	TGTGCCAGCAGGGAGGGCCAAGTCTCCTACGAGCAGTACTTC	CASREGQVSYEQYF
TRBV6-5	few	TRBD1	TRBJ1-2	TGTGCCAGCAAGGGACAGGGCTCCTATGGCTACACCTTC	CASKGQGSYGYTF
TRBV5-1	many	.	TRBJ2-2	TGCGCCAGCACCCTTAAAGGGGGGGCCGGGGAGCTGTTTTTT	CASTLKGGAGELFF
TRBV5-1	.	TRBD1	TRBJ2-7	TGCGCCAGCAGCGGGGGACAGGACCCCTCCTACGAGCAGTACTTC	CASSGGQDPSYEQYF
TRBV27	.	.	TRBJ2-2	TGTGCCAGCAGTTTGCTAGGGGCCAAGACGAACACCGGGGAGCTGTTTTTT	CASSLLGAKTNTGELFF
TRBV18	once	TRBD1	TRBJ1-4	TGTGCCAGCTCACGCGGGACAGAAGGTGAAAAACTGTTTTTT	CASSRGTEGEKLFF
TRBV5-4	.	TRBD2	TRBJ2-1	TGTGCCAGCAGCGCCGAACTAGCGGGGGGGCCGACCGTTACCTACAATGAGCAGTTCTTC	CASSAELAGGPTVTYNEQFF
TRBV6-5	once	.	TRBJ1-4	TGTGCCAGCAGCAAACAGGAGGGAGGTGAAAAACTGTTTTTT	CASSKQEGGEKLFF
TRBV12-5	.	.	TRBJ2-5	TGTGCTAGTGGTTTGCTTTTAGGGGGAGCCCAAGAGACCCAGTACTTC	CASGLLLGGAQETQYF
TRBV7-3	.	.	TRBJ2-5	TGTGCCAGCAGCCCTTCCGGTGGTGGAGAGACCCAGTACTTC	CASSPSGGGETQYF
TRBV6-1	.	.	TRBJ2-1	TGTGCCAGCAGTGAAGTGGGCGGGGTTGTGCCGTTCTTC	CASSEVGGVVPFF
TRBV19	.	TRBD2	TRBJ2-1	TGTGCCAGTAGTATAGGGGATAGCGGGGGGTACAATGAGCAGTTCTTC	CASSIGDSGGYNEQFF
TRBV6-5	.	TRBD2	TRBJ2-1	TGTGCCAGCAGTTACTCGGGGAGGGGCGATTACAATGAGCAGTTCTTC	CASSYSGRGDYNEQFF
TRBV6-5	.	.	TRBJ2-6	TGTGCCAGCATAGACAGGCCCTCTGGGGCCAACGTCCTGACTTTC	CASIDRPSGANVLTF
TRBV6-5	once	.	TRBJ1-2	TGTGCCAGCAGTTCGAAGAAAGGGCAGGGGACCTATGGCTACACCTTC	CASSSKKGQGTYGYTF
TRBV23-1	.	TRBD1	TRBJ1-3	TGCGCCAGCAGTCAACCTACACTGGACAGGGGCAGCTCTGGAAACACCATATATTTT	CASSQPTLDRGSSGNTIYF
TRBV10-3	.	.	TRBJ1-1	TGTGCCATCAGTGTGCTGGAGGGGCTCACTGAAGCTTTCTTT	CAISVLEGLTEAFF
TRBV11-2	.	.	TRBJ2-3	TGTGCCAGCAGCTTAGATGAGGGATGGGTAGATACGCAGTATTTT	CASSLDEGWVDTQYF
TRBV25-1	.	.	TRBJ2-2	TGTGCCAGCAGCCCGGGTCCCATTACTGGGGAGCTGTTTTTT	CASSPGPITGELFF
TRBV4-1	.	TRBD2	TRBJ2-5	TGCGCCAGCAGCCAAGAACTAGCGGGGGGGCAGGAGACCCAGTACTTC	CASSQELAGGQETQYF
TRBV7-7	.	TRBD2	TRBJ2-3	TGTGCCAGCAGCGAAGCGGGGGGAAGCACAGATACGCAGTATTTT	CASSEAGGSTDTQYF
TRBV25-1	.	TRBD1	TRBJ2-7	TGTGCCAGTCGGACAGGCGGGGAGCAGTACTTC	CASRTGGEQYF
TRBV5-4	.	TRBD1	TRBJ1-2	TGTGCCAGCAGCCCGGACAGGGCATCTTCCCTCTATGGCTACACCTTC	CASSPDRASSLYGYTF
TRBV9	once	TRBD1	TRBJ1-5	TGTGCCAGCAGCGTAAGGGACTTCCCCGAGCCAGGACAGGGTTTAATTTTGGATCAGCCCCAGCATTTT	CASSVRDFPEPGQGLILDQPQHF
TRBV7-9	.	.	TRBJ2-7	TGTGCCAGCAGCTTAGTTTTACAGAAGGCCCTGTACTTC	CASSLVLQKALYF